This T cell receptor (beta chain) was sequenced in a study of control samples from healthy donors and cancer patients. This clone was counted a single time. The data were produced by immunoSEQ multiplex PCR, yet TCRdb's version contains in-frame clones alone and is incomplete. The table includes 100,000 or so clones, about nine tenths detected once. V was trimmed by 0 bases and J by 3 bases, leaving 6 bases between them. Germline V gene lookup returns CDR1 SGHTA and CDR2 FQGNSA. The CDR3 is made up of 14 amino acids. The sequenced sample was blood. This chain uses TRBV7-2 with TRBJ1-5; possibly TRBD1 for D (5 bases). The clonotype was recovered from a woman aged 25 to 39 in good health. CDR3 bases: TGTGCCAGCAGCTTAGCGGGGACCAATCAGCCCCAGCATTTT. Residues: CASSLAGTNQPQHF.